This TCR beta chain was recovered during a study of breast tumors, draining lymph nodes, adjacent tissues. TCRdb itself ran the multiplex PCR reads through MiXCR, one entry per CDR3 protein. Among approximately 280,000 distinct CDR3 sequences listed, 30% were seen once. The CDR3 runs to 16 residues. J gave up 4 bases and V 5 bases, and 9 bases lay outside the gene matches. In germline, CDR1 is SGHRS, CDR2 YFSETQ. This clonotype was seen many times. The lymph nodes were axillary draining lymph nodes from breast cancer patients. The sample comprised axillary lymph node tissue. The V call is TRBV5-1, the J call TRBJ2-5, with TRBD2 matching over 12 bases. The TCR originated in a female donor with breast cancer. Some clones in this sample may be carry-over from other donors' samples. The CDR3 nucleotides are TGCGCCAGCAGATTACGGACTAGCGGGGCCGGAGAGACCCAGTACTTC. Amino acid sequence: CASRLRTSGAGETQYF.